Below, 24 T cell receptor beta chains from the same sample are listed, as sequenced in a study of CD8+ T cells in alopecia areata. Treatment of the sample: oral pan-JAK inhibitor, 5-10 mg twice daily. cDNA reverse transcribed from extracted RNA served as the sequencing template. Profiling relied on immunoSEQ multiplex PCR, and the TCRdb table lists in-frame clones only, not all of them. The repertoire includes around 110,000 clones, over 80% of them detected once, and roughly 23% sits in the top ten. Sample: CD8+ T cells sorted from blood, taken at week 24, from a patient treated with tofacitinib. Receptors were obtained from a human donor with alopecia areata.

The chain carries TRBV4-1 and TRBJ1-1; possibly TRBD1 for D (5 bases). CDR1 is MGHRA, CDR2 YSYEKL, per germline. The CDR3 is 15 amino acids. V shed 4 bases and J shed 0 bases, with 12 bases lying between them. The CDR3 here is CASSPAGGVNTEAFF. The CDR3 DNA sequence: TGCGCCAGCAGCCCAGCGGGGGGAGTGAACACTGAAGCTTTCTTT.

The genes are TRBV4-3 and TRBJ2-1, with 10 bases fitting TRBD1. The germline V gene encodes CDR1 LGHNA and CDR2 YSLEER. V dropped 2 bases and J dropped 6; count of bases not matched to a gene: 4. CDR3 size: 15 residues. CDR3 in DNA: TGCGCCAGCAGCCAATTCAGGACAGGGGGCAATGAGCAGTTCTTC. Translating it yields CASSQFRTGGNEQFF.

This clone was detected a few times. V is TRBV6-1 and J is TRBJ1-2; D is unclear. The CDR3 is made up of 14 amino acids. CDR1 is MNHNS and CDR2 is SASEGT in the germline V gene. V gave up 0 bases and J gave up 3 bases, with 8 bases separating them. CDR3 sequence (DNA): TGTGCCAGCAGTGAAGCGGGCGGATACTATGGCTACACCTTC. This translates into CASSEAGGYYGYTF.

The chain is built from TRBV4-3 and TRBJ2-2; D might be TRBD2 (6 bases). The V end lost 0 bases, the J end lost 5 bases, and 22 bases lay between the germline ends. The CDR3 contains 19 residues. Germline V lookup: CDR1 LGHNA, CDR2 YSLEER. The CDR3 DNA reads TGCGCCAGCAGCCAAGATTCGAGTGTTGTGGCGGGGCGGACCGGGGAGCTGTTTTTT. Protein product: CASSQDSSVVAGRTGELFF.

The rearrangement links TRBV4-1 to TRBJ1-3; D is ambiguous. Looked up from germline, CDR1 is MGHRA and CDR2 is YSYEKL. This CDR3 contains 16 residues. Trimming cost V 4 bases and J 1 base, with 14 bases left between them. DNA of the CDR3: TGCGCCAGCAGCCCGGAGAGAGGGCTTTCTGGAAACACCATATATTTT. As protein: CASSPERGLSGNTIYF.

The chain uses TRBV4-3 and TRBJ2-7, with D perhaps matching TRBD2 (5 bases). V was shortened by 0 bases and J by 3 bases, with 12 bases between the two germline ends. Germline assignment: CDR1 LGHNA and CDR2 YSLEER. This CDR3 comprises 15 residues. CDR3: CASSQDMGGHYEQYF. The CDR3 DNA is TGCGCCAGCAGCCAAGATATGGGCGGGCACTACGAGCAGTACTTC.

The chain recombines TRBV11-2 with TRBJ2-2; D is unclear. This CDR3 has 11 amino acids. Trimming took 2 bases from V and 5 from J, leaving 0 bases between them. CDR1 SGHAT and CDR2 FQNNGV come from the germline V gene. CDR3 nucleotides: TGTGCCAGCAGCTTAACCGGGGAGCTGTTTTTT. This gives the protein CASSLTGELFF.

This clone was recorded only once. V usage is TRBV9 and J usage is TRBJ1-2; 8 bases fit TRBD1. The CDR3 has 17 residues. The germline CDR1 and CDR2 sequences are SGDLS and YYNGEE. V lost 0 bases, J lost 5 bases, and 12 bases stayed unmatched. CDR3 amino acids: CASSVAQTGADLYGYTF. The CDR3 coding sequence is TGTGCCAGCAGCGTAGCCCAGACAGGGGCGGATTTATATGGCTACACCTTC.

This chain joins TRBV7-6 and TRBJ2-5; 8 positions match TRBD1. The CDR3 contains 14 residues. The germline V gene has CDR1 SGHVS and CDR2 FNYEAQ. J gave up 2 bases and V 2 bases, and 1 base lay outside the gene matches. The CDR3 DNA sequence: TGTGCCAGCAGCTTAACAGGGGGTCAAGAGACCCAGTACTTC. Encoded protein: CASSLTGGQETQYF.

The chain couples TRBV4-3 to TRBJ2-1; possibly TRBD2 for D (6 bases). The CDR3 contains 16 residues. The V end lost 0 bases, the J end lost 0 bases, and 9 bases lay between the germline ends. Germline V lookup: CDR1 LGHNA, CDR2 YSLEER. The CDR3 DNA is TGCGCCAGCAGCCAAGACATGGGGGGCTCCTACAATGAGCAGTTCTTC. This encodes CASSQDMGGSYNEQFF.

The chain combines TRBV4-3 with TRBJ2-3, with no clear D. This CDR3 region has 15 residues. V lost 0 bases and J lost 6, with 13 bases in between. The V gene's germline CDR1 is LGHNA and CDR2 YSLEER. This CDR3 reads CASSQDQDGWDTQYF. The CDR3 coding sequence is TGCGCCAGCAGCCAAGATCAGGATGGCTGGGATACGCAGTATTTT.

The chain carries TRBV7-8 and TRBJ2-1; a weak D match, TRBD2 (5 bases). Between the trimmed V and J ends, which lost 0 bases and 7 bases, there was a span of 7 bases. The CDR3 loop spans 13 amino acids. CDR1 and CDR2 (germline): SGHVS, FQNEAQ. The CDR3 here is CASSLAWTNEQFF. CDR3 coding DNA: TGTGCCAGCAGCTTAGCGTGGACTAATGAGCAGTTCTTC.

The chain employs TRBV4-1 and TRBJ2-2; D is unresolved. The CDR3 runs to 12 residues. CDR1 and CDR2 from the germline V gene are MGHRA and YSYEKL. Trimming left V 4 bases short and J 7 bases short, with 7 bases between. CDR3 DNA: TGCGCCAGCAGCCTGTTGGGCGGGGAGCTGTTTTTT. Encoded protein: CASSLLGGELFF.

V gene TRBV5-6 combines with J gene TRBJ2-7, with D hard to call. The V end was cut by 5 bases, the J end by 3 bases, with 9 bases between. This CDR3 comprises 12 residues. Germline loops: CDR1 SGHDT, CDR2 YYEEEE. The CDR3, as DNA: TGTGCCAGCAGGGCAGGAAGCTACGAGCAGTACTTC. It specifies CASRAGSYEQYF.

The CDR3 region is CSVSNSEGRGYTF. The CDR3 coding sequence is TGCAGCGTTTCGAACTCCGAGGGTCGGGGCTACACCTTC. The chain recombines TRBV29-1 with TRBJ1-2; the D is unclear. The germline V and J ends were trimmed by 5 bases and 8 bases, with 18 bases remaining between them. CDR3 length: 13 residues. The V gene's germline CDR1 is SQVTM and CDR2 ANQGSEA.

This rearrangement joins TRBV5-6 to TRBJ2-7; 10 nucleotides align to TRBD2. Per germline, CDR1 SGHDT and CDR2 YYEEEE. J was trimmed by 6 bases and V by 3 bases; bases with no gene match: 12. This CDR3 has 16 amino acids. The CDR3 is CASSSTVESGGAEQYF. CDR3 nucleotide sequence: TGTGCCAGCAGCTCCACAGTGGAGAGCGGGGGGGCCGAGCAGTACTTC.

This rearrangement joins TRBV27 to TRBJ2-7; 9 bases match TRBD1. The CDR3 runs to 13 residues. The V gene's germline CDR1 is MNHEY and CDR2 SMNVEV (reference sequence). V lost 10 bases and J lost 3; bases outside the gene matches: 7. The CDR3 DNA sequence: TGTGCCACCGGAGGGACAGGGCACTACGAGCAGTACTTC. Translation: CATGGTGHYEQYF.

This chain uses TRBV29-1 with TRBJ2-3; D gene uncertain. The CDR3 extends over 13 amino acids. The V end was cut by 5 bases, the J end by 5 bases, with 14 bases between. The V gene's germline CDR1 is SQVTM and CDR2 ANQGSEA. The CDR3 DNA is TGCAGCGTTCTCGCAGCTAAAGGAGATACGCAGTATTTT. Protein sequence: CSVLAAKGDTQYF.

The rearrangement links TRBV27 to TRBJ2-3; TRBD2 aligns across 15 bases. Germline CDR1 and CDR2: MNHEY and SMNVEV (reference sequence). The V segment lost 0 bases and the J segment 2 bases; nucleotides outside the gene matches: 9. This CDR3 region has 20 residues. CDR3 protein: CASSLSPGTSGGPFTDTQYF. CDR3 coding DNA: TGTGCCAGCAGTTTATCACCCGGGACTAGCGGGGGGCCTTTCACAGATACGCAGTATTTT.

The chain has TRBV10-3 and TRBJ1-1, with D possibly matching TRBD1 (5 bases). V was pared by 2 bases and J by 0 bases, with 13 bases between. The CDR3 spans 16 residues. Looked up from germline, CDR1 is ENHRY and CDR2 is SYGVKD. The CDR3 DNA is TGTGCCATCAGTGAGAGAAGTCAGGGATTGAACACTGAAGCTTTCTTT. This gives the protein CAISERSQGLNTEAFF.

The chain has TRBV19 and TRBJ1-2, with 7 nucleotides matching TRBD1. This CDR3 contains 14 residues. Germline loops: CDR1 LNHDA, CDR2 SQIVND (reference sequence). Trimming removed 10 bases from V and 3 bases from J; junction bases left unmatched: 11. The CDR3 is CATTEPGTDYGYTF. The CDR3, as DNA: TGTGCCACCACCGAACCCGGGACAGACTATGGCTACACCTTC.

This clone was counted a single time. The chain couples TRBV19 to TRBJ1-5; a possible D gene is TRBD1 (5 bases). The germline V gene encodes CDR1 LNHDA and CDR2 SQIVND (reference sequence). This CDR3 spans 9 amino acids. V lost 11 bases and J lost 6, with 5 bases in between. CDR3 in amino acids: CAGGQPQHF. CDR3 nucleotides: TGTGCCGGGGGTCAGCCCCAGCATTTT.

The CDR3 protein is CASSQVGQPSGANVLTF. The CDR3, as DNA: TGCGCCAGCAGCCAGGTTGGACAGCCCTCTGGGGCCAACGTCCTGACTTTC. The rearrangement uses TRBV4-3 and TRBJ2-6; weak D call: TRBD1 (6 bases). Trimming pared 3 bases from V and 0 bases from J, leaving 12 bases between. CDR1 and CDR2 from the germline V gene are LGHNA and YSLEER. This CDR3 region has 17 residues.

The CDR3 spells CASSDGRGQSYEQYF. CDR3 in DNA: TGTGCCAGCAGTGACGGGCGGGGCCAATCCTACGAGCAGTACTTC. This chain uses TRBV2 with TRBJ2-7, with D perhaps TRBD2 (6 bases). Germline CDR1 reads SNHLY; CDR2 reads FYNNEI. Trimming cost V 3 bases and J 1 base, with 13 bases left between them. CDR3 size: 15 residues.